This T cell receptor (beta chain) was obtained from a study of T cell responses to AZD1222 COVID-19 vaccine. The table lists this clone with a count of one. Its matching antigen is unknown. Data came from immunoSEQ multiplex PCR; TCRdb stores just in-frame clones and leaves some out. The sample includes nearly 110,000 clones, approximately 90% seen only once; the top ten take approximately 4.8%. Trimming at V came to 0 bases and at J to 0 bases, leaving 7 bases not matched to a gene. Germline lookup yields CDR1 SEHNR and CDR2 FQNEAQ (reference sequence). The CDR3 extends over 17 amino acids. Findings of the study overall: At baseline, seropositivity was found in only a handful of AZD1222 recipients.

The source is an adult who received the AZD1222 COVID-19 vaccine. This chain connects TRBV7-9 to TRBJ2-7, with 8 bases identical to TRBD1. The sequencing here drew on peripheral blood, taken 28 days after the second AZD1222 dose. CDR3 in DNA: TGTGCCAGCAGCTTAGCGGGCCAGGGGGCACTCTCCTACGAGCAGTACTTC. Translated, it gives CASSLAGQGALSYEQYF.